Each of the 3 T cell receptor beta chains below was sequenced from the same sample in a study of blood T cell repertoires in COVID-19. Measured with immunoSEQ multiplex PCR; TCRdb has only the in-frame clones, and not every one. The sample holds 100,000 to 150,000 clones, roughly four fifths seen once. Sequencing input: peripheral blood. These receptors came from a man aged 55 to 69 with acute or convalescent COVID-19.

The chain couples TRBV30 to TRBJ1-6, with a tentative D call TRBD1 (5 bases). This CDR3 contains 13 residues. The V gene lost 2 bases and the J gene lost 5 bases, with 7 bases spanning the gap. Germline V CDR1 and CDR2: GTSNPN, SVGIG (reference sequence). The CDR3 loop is CAWSFRDNSPLHF. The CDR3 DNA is TGTGCCTGGAGTTTCAGGGATAATTCACCCCTCCACTTT.

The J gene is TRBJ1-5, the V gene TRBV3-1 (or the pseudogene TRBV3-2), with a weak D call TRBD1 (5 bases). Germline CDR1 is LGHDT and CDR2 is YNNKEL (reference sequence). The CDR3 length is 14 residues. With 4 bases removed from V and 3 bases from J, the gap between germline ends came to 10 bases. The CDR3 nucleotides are TGTGCCAGCAGCCCCTCAGGGTTCAATCAGCCCCAGCATTTT. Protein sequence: CASSPSGFNQPQHF.

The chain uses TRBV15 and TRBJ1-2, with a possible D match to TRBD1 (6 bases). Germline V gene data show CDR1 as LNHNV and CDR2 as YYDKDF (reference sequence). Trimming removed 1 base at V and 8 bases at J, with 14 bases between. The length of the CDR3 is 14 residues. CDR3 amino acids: CATSRVGRGKGYTF. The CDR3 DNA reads TGTGCCACCAGCAGAGTTGGCAGGGGAAAAGGCTACACCTTC.